The clone carrying this T cell receptor (beta chain) has a handful of counts. These data come from a study of response to subunit inactivated influenza vaccine. TCRdb fed the RT-PCR reads into MiXCR, producing one record per CDR3 protein. Among some 500,000 distinct CDR3 sequences listed, approximately 24% were seen once. This CDR3 is built from 13 residues. Germline lookup yields CDR1 SGDLS and CDR2 YYNGEE. V was clipped by 0 bases and J by 12 bases; unmatched bases: 4. The clonotype comes from a man in his fifties or sixties who received an inactivated influenza vaccine. The chain employs TRBV9 and TRBJ2-1, with TRBD2 identical over 9 bases. The sample here was CD4+ T cells sorted from PBMCs, taken more than 4 days after vaccination. For the CDR3, the DNA is TGTGCCAGCAGCGTAGGTAGCGGGAGCGGGCAGTTCTTC. It codes for CASSVGSGSGQFF.